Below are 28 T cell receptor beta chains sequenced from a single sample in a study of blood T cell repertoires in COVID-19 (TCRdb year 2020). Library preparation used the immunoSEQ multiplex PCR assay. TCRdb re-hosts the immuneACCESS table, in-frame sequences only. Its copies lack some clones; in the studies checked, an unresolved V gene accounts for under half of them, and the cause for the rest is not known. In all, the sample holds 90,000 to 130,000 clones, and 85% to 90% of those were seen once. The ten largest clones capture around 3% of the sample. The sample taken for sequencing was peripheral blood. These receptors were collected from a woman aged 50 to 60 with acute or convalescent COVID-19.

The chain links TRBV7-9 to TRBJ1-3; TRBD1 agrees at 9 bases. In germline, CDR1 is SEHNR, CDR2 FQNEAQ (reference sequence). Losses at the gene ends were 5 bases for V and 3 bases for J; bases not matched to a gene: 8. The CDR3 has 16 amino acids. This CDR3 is CASSQTGTGSGNTIYF. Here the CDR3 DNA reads TGTGCCAGCAGCCAGACAGGGACAGGGAGTGGAAACACCATATATTTT.

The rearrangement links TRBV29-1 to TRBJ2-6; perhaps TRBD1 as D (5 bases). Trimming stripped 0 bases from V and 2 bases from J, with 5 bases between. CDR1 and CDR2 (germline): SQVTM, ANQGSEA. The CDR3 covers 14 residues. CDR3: CSVEDRAGANVLTF. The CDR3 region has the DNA TGCAGCGTTGAAGACAGGGCTGGGGCCAACGTCCTGACTTTC.

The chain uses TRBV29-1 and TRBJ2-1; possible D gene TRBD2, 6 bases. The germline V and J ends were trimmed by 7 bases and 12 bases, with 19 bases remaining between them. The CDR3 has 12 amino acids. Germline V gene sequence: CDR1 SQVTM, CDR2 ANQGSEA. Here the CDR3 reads CSAAPGLERQFF. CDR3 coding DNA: TGCAGCGCCGCACCGGGACTTGAGCGGCAGTTCTTC.

CDR3 in amino acids: CASSYAPSGRNYEQYF. Here the CDR3 DNA reads TGTGCCAGCAGTTACGCCCCTAGCGGGAGGAACTACGAGCAGTACTTC. This sequence joins TRBV6-5 and TRBJ2-7; 11 bases line up with TRBD2. Germline CDR1 reads MNHEY; CDR2 reads SVGAGI. The ends lost 2 bases at V and 3 bases at J; junction bases unmatched: 6. This CDR3 contains 16 residues.

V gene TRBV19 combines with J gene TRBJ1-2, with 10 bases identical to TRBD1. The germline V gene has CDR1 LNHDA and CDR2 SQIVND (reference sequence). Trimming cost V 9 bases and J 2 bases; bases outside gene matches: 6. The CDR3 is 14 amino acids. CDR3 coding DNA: TGTGCCAGCATACCGGGACAGGGGAACTATGGCTACACCTTC. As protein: CASIPGQGNYGYTF.

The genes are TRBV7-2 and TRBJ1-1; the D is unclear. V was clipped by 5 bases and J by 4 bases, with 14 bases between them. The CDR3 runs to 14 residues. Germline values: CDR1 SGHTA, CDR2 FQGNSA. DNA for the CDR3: TGTGCCAGCAGCCTTGTCGGGTCCGGCACTGAAGCTTTCTTT. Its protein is CASSLVGSGTEAFF.

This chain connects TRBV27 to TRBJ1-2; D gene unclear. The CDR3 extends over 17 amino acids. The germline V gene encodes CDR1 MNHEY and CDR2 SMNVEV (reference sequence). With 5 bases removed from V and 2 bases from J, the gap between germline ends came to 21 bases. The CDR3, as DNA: TGTGCCAGCAGTAAACGACCAACTGGGGAGAACAACTATGGCTACACCTTC. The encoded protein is CASSKRPTGENNYGYTF.

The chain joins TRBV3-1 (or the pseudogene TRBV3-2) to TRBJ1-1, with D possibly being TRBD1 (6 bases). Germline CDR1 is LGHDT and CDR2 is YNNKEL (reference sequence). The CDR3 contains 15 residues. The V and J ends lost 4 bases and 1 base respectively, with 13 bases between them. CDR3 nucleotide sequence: TGTGCCAGCAGCCTGTGGACAGAATCGAACACTGAAGCTTTCTTT. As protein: CASSLWTESNTEAFF.

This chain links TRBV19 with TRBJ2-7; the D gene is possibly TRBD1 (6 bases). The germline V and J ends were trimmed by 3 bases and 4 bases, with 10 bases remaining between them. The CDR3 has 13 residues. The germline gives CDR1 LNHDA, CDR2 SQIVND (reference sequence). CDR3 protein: CASSMGRGYEQYF. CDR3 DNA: TGTGCCAGTAGTATGGGCAGGGGATACGAGCAGTACTTC.

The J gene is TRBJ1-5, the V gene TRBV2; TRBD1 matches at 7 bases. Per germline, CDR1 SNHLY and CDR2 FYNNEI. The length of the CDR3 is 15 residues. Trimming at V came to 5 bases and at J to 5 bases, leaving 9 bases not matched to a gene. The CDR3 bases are TGTGCCAGCAGTAAGAGAACAGGGGTCGATCAGCCCCAGCATTTT. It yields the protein CASSKRTGVDQPQHF.

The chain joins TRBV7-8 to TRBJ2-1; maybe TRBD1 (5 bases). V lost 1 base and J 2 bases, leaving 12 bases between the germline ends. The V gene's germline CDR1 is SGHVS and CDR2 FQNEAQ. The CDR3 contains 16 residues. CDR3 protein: CASSLEGRVTYNEQFF. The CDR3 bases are TGTGCCAGCAGCTTAGAGGGCAGGGTGACCTACAATGAGCAGTTCTTC.

The CDR3 loop is CSASSGFVDTQYF. CDR3 DNA sequence: TGCAGTGCTAGTTCAGGGTTCGTGGATACGCAGTATTTT. The chain employs TRBV20-1 and TRBJ2-3; maybe TRBD1 (5 bases). Per the germline V gene, CDR1 is DFQATT and CDR2 is SNEGSKA (reference sequence). The germline V and J ends were trimmed by 3 bases and 6 bases, with 13 bases remaining between them. The CDR3 extends over 13 amino acids.

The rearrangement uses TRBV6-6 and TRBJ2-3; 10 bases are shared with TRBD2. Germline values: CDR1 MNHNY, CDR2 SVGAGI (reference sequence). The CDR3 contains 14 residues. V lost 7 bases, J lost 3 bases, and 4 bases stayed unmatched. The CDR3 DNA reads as TGTGCCAGCAAGGCTAGCGGGAGAACAGATACGCAGTATTTT. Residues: CASKASGRTDTQYF.

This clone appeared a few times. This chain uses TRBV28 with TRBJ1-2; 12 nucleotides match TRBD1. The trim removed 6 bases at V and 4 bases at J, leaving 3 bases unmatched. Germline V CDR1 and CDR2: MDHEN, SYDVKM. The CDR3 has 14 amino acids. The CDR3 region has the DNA TGTGCCAGCAGCGTGGGACAGGGGGCCTATGGCTACACCTTC. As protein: CASSVGQGAYGYTF.

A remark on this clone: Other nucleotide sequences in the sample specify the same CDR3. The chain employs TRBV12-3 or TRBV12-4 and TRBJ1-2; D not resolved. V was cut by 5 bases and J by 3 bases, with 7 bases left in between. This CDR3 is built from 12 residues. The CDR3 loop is CASSPRDYGYTF. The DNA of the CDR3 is TGTGCCAGCAGTCCGCGGGACTATGGCTACACCTTC.

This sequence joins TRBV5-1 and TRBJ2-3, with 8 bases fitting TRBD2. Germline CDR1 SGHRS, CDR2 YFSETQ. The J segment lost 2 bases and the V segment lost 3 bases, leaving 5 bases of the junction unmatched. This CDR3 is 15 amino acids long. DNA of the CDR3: TGCGCCAGCAGCTCAGCGGGAGTGGCCACAGATACGCAGTATTTT. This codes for CASSSAGVATDTQYF.

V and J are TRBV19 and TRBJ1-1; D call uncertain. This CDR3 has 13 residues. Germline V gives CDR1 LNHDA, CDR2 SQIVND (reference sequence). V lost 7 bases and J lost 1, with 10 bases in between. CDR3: CASKGGWNTEAFF. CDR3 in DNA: TGTGCCAGTAAGGGAGGGTGGAACACTGAAGCTTTCTTT.

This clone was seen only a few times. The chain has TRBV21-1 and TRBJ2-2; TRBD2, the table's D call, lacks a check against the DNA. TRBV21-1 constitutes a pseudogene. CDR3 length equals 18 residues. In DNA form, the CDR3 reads TGTGCCAGCAGCTCCTATCCGGGACTAGCGGCAAACACCGGGGAGCTGTTTTTT. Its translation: CASSSYPGLAANTGELFF.

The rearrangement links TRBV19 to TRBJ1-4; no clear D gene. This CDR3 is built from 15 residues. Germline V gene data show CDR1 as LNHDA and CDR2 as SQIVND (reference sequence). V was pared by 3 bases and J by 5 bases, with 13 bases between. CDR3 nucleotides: TGTGCCAGTAGTATTGGATTAAGAGGGAATGAAAAACTGTTTTTT. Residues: CASSIGLRGNEKLFF.

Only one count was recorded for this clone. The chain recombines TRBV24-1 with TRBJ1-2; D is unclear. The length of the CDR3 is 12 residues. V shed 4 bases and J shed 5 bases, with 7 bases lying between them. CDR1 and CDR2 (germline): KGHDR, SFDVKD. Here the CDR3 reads CATSDGVYGYTF. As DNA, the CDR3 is TGTGCCACCAGTGACGGAGTTTATGGCTACACCTTC.

The CDR3 sequence: CASSKGATSNQPQHF. The CDR3 region has the DNA TGTGCCAGCAGCAAAGGGGCCACTAGCAATCAGCCCCAGCATTTT. The J gene is TRBJ1-5, the V gene TRBV11-2, with D possibly being TRBD1 (5 bases). The V end lost 5 bases, the J end lost 0 bases, and 11 bases lay between the germline ends. The CDR3 is 15 amino acids. Germline V gives CDR1 SGHAT, CDR2 FQNNGV.

This chain's CDR3 is CASSLTGTGDGETQYF. The CDR3 coding sequence is TGTGCCAGCTCACTCACCGGGACAGGGGACGGGGAGACCCAGTACTTC. The chain has TRBV18 and TRBJ2-5, with TRBD1 identical over 10 bases. V lost 4 bases, J lost 5 bases, and 10 bases stayed unmatched. Germline V gives CDR1 KGHSH, CDR2 LQKENI. The length of the CDR3 is 16 residues.

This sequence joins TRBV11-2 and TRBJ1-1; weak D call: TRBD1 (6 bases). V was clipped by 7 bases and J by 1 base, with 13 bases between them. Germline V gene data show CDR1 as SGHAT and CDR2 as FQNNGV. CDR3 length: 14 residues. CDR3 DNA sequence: TGTGCCAGCACTTTAGGACAGTCGAACACTGAAGCTTTCTTT. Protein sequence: CASTLGQSNTEAFF.

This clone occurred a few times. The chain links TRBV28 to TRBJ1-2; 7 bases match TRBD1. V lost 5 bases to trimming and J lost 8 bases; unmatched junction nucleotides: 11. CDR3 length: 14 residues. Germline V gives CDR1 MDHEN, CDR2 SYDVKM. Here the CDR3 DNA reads TGTGCCAGCAGTCCTCCGACAGGGATGGAGGGCTACACCTTC. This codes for CASSPPTGMEGYTF.

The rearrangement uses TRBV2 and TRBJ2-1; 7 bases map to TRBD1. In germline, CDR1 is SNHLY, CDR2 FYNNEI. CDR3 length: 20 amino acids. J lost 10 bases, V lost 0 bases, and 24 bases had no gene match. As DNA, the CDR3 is TGTGCCAGCAGTGAAGCAAACCTCGGAGCTAACAGGGGCGGAAGGAAGGAGCAGTTCTTC. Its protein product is CASSEANLGANRGGRKEQFF.

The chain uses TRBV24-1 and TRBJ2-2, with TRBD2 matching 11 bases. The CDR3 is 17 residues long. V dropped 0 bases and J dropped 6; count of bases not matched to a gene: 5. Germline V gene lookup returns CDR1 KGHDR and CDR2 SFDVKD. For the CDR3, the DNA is TGTGCCACCAGTGATTTGTGGGCTAGCGGGAGGCCCGGGGAGCTGTTTTTT. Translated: CATSDLWASGRPGELFF.

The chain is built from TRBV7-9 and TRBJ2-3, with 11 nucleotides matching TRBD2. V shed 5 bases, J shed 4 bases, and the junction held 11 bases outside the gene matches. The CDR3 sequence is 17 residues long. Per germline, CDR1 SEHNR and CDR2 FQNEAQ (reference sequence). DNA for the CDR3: TGTGCCAGCAGCACATTCCTTCTAGCGGGAGGTGCAGATACGCAGTATTTT. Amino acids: CASSTFLLAGGADTQYF.

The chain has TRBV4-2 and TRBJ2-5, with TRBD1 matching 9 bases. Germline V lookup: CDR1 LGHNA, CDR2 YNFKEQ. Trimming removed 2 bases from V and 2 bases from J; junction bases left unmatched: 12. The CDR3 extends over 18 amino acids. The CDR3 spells CASSQLDGTGLGQETQYF. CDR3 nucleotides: TGTGCCAGCAGCCAACTAGACGGGACAGGGTTGGGTCAAGAGACCCAGTACTTC.